This record covers a single TCR beta chain. Its antigen is unknown. No base quality values were provided; no much bigger clone lies one nucleotide off. This entry comes from a study of OX40 agonist ivuxolimab in advanced cancers. For context, the study as a whole: The costimulatory receptor OX40 (CD134) was targeted by ivuxolimab, a fully human IgG2 agonistic monoclonal antibody. Intravenous ivuxolimab was administered to patients every 2 weeks at six dose levels: 0.01, 0.1, 0.3, 1.5, 3 and 10 mg/kg. Among the roughly 54 dose-escalation patients, approximately 20 had hepatocellular carcinoma, about 15 melanoma, 9 renal cell carcinoma and 9 head and neck cancer. A male proportion of roughly 80% and a mean age of 60 years, ranging from about 23 to 90, were recorded for the dose-escalation cohort. Patients were allowed to have had prior anti-PD-1, anti-PD-L1 or anti-CTLA-4 therapy, and around 43% of the dose-escalation patients had been treated with checkpoint inhibitors. Partial responses occurred in three dose-escalation patients: two with cutaneous melanoma and one with hepatocellular carcinoma. Peripheral TCRbeta sequencing aimed to test whether ivuxolimab altered TCR sequence diversity and caused clonal T-cell expansion. The paper describes the monotherapy dose-escalation part (N = 52 patients) of the phase I trial of ivuxolimab.

Genomic DNA was isolated from the sorted cells so that the TCRbeta CDR3 region could be sequenced. TCRbeta CDR3 regions were sequenced using the immunoSEQ Assay. Drawn from immuneACCESS, this table holds only the in-frame rearrangements with V and J called that TCRdb kept. Clones are partly lost; checked studies trace under half to an unresolved V gene and leave the rest unexplained. This sample holds roughly 76,000 clones; around 87% were observed only once. The ten top clones hold 2.5% to 3% of the sample. Study-level results and caveats: Partial responders in the 0.1-3.0 mg/kg groups had among the lowest normalized peripheral clonal expansion, especially among CD8+ T cells. After ivuxolimab, expanded clones were on average more numerous among CD8+ T cells than among CD4+ T cells. Antigen specificity was not determined for the clonally expanded peripheral T cells. Low levels of normalized T-cell clonal expansion were also seen in some patients who did not respond. At doses of 0.1 to 3.0 mg/kg, clonal expansion of both CD4+ and CD8+ blood T cells was observed from baseline to week 6.

Taken from the germline V gene, the CDR1 and CDR2 loops are SGHRS and YFSETQ. Germline trimming amounts to 0 bases on V and 4 bases on J, with 8 as the count of junction bases outside the gene matches. Measured from the cysteine to the phenylalanine, the CDR3 is 17 residues long. Only the CDR3 portion is preserved as DNA: 51 bases, with reading frame beginning at the first base. Patients with a history of autoimmune disease or receiving systemic immunosuppression were excluded from the trial. Peripheral blood for TCR sequencing was collected from all dose cohorts at baseline, on cycle 4 day 1, and on cycle 7 day 1. Samples came from an open-label, multicenter, first-in-human phase I dose-escalation trial of ivuxolimab. Adults with locally advanced or metastatic melanoma, renal cell, hepatocellular, or head and neck squamous cell carcinoma were enrolled in the trial. Before TCR sequencing, CD4+ and CD8+ T cells were separately sorted from peripheral blood.

This receptor was obtained from an adult with an advanced solid tumor such as melanoma, head and neck, liver or kidney cancer. The rearrangement joined TRBV5-1 to TRBJ2-5, with 11 bases aligning to TRBD2. Sequences were derived from CD4+ or CD8+ T cells sorted from blood, sampled in a trial of the OX40 agonist ivuxolimab. The CDR3 reads CASSLGNSGGARETQYF. The DNA is TGCGCCAGCAGCTTGGGTAATAGCGGGGGGGCCAGAGAGACCCAGTACTTC.